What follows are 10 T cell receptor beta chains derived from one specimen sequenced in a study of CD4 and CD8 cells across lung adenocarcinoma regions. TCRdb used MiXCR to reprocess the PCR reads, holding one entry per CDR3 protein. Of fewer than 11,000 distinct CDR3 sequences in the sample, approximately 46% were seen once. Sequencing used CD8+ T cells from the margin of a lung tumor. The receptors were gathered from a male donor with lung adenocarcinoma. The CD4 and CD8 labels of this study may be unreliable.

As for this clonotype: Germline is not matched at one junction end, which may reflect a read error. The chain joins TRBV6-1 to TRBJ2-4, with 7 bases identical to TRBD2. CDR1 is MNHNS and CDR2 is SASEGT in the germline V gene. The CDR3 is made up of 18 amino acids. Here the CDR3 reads CASCEVGGGVGAKNIQYF. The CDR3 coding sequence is TGTGCGAGTTGTGAAGTGGGTGGGGGGGTCGGGGCCAAAAACATCCAGTACTTC.

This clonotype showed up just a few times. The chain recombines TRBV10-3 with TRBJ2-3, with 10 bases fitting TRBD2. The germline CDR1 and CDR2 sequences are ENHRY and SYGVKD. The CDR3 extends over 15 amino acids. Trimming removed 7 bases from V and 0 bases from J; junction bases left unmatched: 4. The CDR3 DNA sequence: TGTGCCATCACCCGGACTAGCGGTAGCACAGATACGCAGTATTTT. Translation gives CAITRTSGSTDTQYF.

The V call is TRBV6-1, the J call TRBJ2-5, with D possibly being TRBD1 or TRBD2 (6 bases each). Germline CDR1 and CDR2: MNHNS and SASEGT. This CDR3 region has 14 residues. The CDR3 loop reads CAGHGGPNPETQYF. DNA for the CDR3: TGTGCGGGCCACGGGGGCCCGAACCCAGAGACCCAGTACTTC.

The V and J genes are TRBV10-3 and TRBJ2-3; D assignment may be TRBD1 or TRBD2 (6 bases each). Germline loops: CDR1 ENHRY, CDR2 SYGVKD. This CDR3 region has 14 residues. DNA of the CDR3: TGTGCGGGCCGTGGGGGGCAGGGGCCAGATACGCAGTATTTT. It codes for CAGRGGQGPDTQYF.

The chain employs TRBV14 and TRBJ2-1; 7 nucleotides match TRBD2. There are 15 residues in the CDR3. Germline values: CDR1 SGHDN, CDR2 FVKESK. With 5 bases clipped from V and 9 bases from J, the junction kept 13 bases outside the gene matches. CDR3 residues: CASSSKTGLVTEQFF. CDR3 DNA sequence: TGTGCCAGCAGCTCCAAAACAGGACTAGTAACTGAGCAGTTCTTC.

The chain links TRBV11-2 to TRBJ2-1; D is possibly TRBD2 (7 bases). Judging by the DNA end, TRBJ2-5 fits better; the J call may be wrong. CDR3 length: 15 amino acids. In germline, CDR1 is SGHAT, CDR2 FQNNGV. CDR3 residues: CASSLGGARGETQYF. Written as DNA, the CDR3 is TGTGCCAGCTCCCTAGGGGGGGCAAGGGGAGAGACCCAGTACTTC.

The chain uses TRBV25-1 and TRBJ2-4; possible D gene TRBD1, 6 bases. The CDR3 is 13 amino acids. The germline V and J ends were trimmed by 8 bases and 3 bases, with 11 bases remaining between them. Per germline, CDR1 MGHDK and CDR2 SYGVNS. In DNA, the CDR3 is TGTGCCAGCTCCAGGGGAGACAAAAACATTCAGTACTTC. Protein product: CASSRGDKNIQYF. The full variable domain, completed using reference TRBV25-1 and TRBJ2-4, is EADIYQTPRYLVIGTGKKITLECSQTMGHDKMYWYQQDPGMELHLIHYSYGVNSTEKGDLSSESTVSRIRTEHFPLTLESARPSHTSQYLCASSRGDKNIQYFGAGTRLSVL.

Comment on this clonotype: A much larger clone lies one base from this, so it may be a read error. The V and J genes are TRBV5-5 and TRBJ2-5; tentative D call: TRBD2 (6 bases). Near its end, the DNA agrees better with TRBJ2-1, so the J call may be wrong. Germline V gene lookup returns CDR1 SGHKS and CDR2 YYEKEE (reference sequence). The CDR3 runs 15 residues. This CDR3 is CASSEGGRMYNGQFF. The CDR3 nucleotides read TGTGCCAGCAGTGAAGGAGGGCGCATGTACAATGGGCAGTTCTTC.

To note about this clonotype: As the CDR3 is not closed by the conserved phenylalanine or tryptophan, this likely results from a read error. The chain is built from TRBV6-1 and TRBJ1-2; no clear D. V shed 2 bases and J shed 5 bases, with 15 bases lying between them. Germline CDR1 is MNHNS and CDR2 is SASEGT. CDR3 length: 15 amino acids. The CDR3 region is CASSESPQLAYGYTL. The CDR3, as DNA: TGTGCCAGCAGTGAAAGCCCCCAATTGGCATATGGCTACACCTTA.

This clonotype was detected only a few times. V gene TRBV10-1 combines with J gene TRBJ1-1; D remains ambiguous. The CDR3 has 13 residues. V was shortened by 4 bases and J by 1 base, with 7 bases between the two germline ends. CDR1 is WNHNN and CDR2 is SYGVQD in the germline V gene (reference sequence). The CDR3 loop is CASSVDSNTEAFF. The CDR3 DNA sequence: TGCGCCAGCAGTGTGGACTCGAACACTGAAGCTTTCTTT.